The 23 T cell receptor beta chains in this list originate from one sample, sequenced in a study of CD8 T cells in ankylosing spondylitis. Via MiXCR, TCRdb re-called the 5' RACE reads, giving one row per CDR3 protein. The repertoire holds about 160,000 distinct CDR3 sequences, with roughly 18% as singletons. Sequencing input: blood, either unsorted or a sorted T cell fraction (not recorded which). The receptors come from a male donor with ankylosing spondylitis or in good health (not recorded which).

This clonotype was seen a few times. V gene TRBV28 combines with J gene TRBJ2-7; D uncertain. V was shortened by 2 bases and J by 0 bases, with 11 bases between the two germline ends. CDR3 length: 15 amino acids. The germline V gene encodes CDR1 MDHEN and CDR2 SYDVKM. The CDR3 protein is CASSLGWARSYEQYF. The CDR3, as DNA: TGTGCCAGCAGTTTAGGGTGGGCCCGCTCCTACGAGCAGTACTTC.

This clonotype was picked up a small number of times. The V gene is TRBV7-2, the J gene TRBJ2-3; D gene ambiguous. From germline, CDR1 is SGHTA and CDR2 FQGNSA. V lost 1 base, J lost 3 bases, and 5 bases lay in between. The CDR3 loop spans 13 amino acids. The CDR3 is CASSLVRTDTQYF. CDR3 DNA: TGTGCCAGCAGCTTAGTAAGGACAGATACGCAGTATTTT.

The sample holds many counts of this clonotype. The rearrangement uses TRBV5-1 and TRBJ2-7, with 11 bases that match TRBD1. The CDR3 runs to 15 residues. Unmatched junction bases numbered 11, after V lost 7 bases and J lost 5 bases. Germline V gives CDR1 SGHRS, CDR2 YFSETQ. DNA of the CDR3: TGCGCCAGCTCCAGTGGGACAGGGGGTACTGACGAGCAGTACTTC. It encodes CASSSGTGGTDEQYF.

With respect to this clonotype: The junction departs from germline at one end; a sequencing error may be responsible. The V and J genes are TRBV3-1 and TRBJ1-4, with D unresolved. Germline CDR1 is LGHDT and CDR2 is YNNKEL (reference sequence). The CDR3 runs 12 residues. DNA of the CDR3: TGCGCCAGCAGCCCGGGGAATGAAAAACTGTTTTTT. It codes for CASSPGNEKLFF.

This clonotype was found many times. V and J are TRBV5-6 and TRBJ2-2; D might be TRBD2 (6 bases). The CDR3 covers 20 residues. Germline assignment: CDR1 SGHDT and CDR2 YYEEEE. The germline V and J ends were trimmed by 0 bases and 2 bases, with 23 bases remaining between them. The CDR3 DNA reads as TGTGCCAGCAGCTTGGAGTTCGGAGGGGACCCCGAGGTTAACACCGGGGAGCTGTTTTTT. Translated, it gives CASSLEFGGDPEVNTGELFF.

This clonotype was counted once. V usage is TRBV27 and J usage is TRBJ1-2; the D gene is possibly TRBD1 (5 bases). Trimming removed 6 bases at V and 4 bases at J, with 12 bases between. The CDR3 covers 13 residues. In germline, CDR1 is MNHEY, CDR2 SMNVEV (reference sequence). For the CDR3, the DNA is TGTGCCAGCAGGAGAGACAGTCTCTATGGCTACACCTTC. Its protein is CASRRDSLYGYTF.

This clonotype was observed at least ten times. This chain joins TRBV10-2 and TRBJ2-5; TRBD2 matches 12 bases. The ends lost 2 bases at V and 4 bases at J; junction bases unmatched: 5. Germline V gene data show CDR1 as WSHSY and CDR2 as SAAADI. The CDR3 spans 16 residues. CDR3 nucleotides: TGCGCCAGCAGTGAGCCCCGGACTAGCGGGATAGAGACCCAGTACTTC. Its translation is CASSEPRTSGIETQYF.

The chain recombines TRBV29-1 with TRBJ2-5; TRBD2 matches 13 bases. Germline V gene lookup returns CDR1 SQVTM and CDR2 ANQGSEA. J lost 4 bases, V lost 4 bases, and 3 bases had no gene match. The CDR3 spans 14 residues. The CDR3 coding sequence is TGCAGCGTTGTGGGACTAGCGGGAACAGAGACCCAGTACTTC. As protein: CSVVGLAGTETQYF.

This clonotype has only a few counts. CDR3 in amino acids: CASSSRLAGYQETQYF. The CDR3 DNA reads as TGTGCCAGCAGTTCCCGACTAGCGGGGTACCAAGAGACCCAGTACTTC. The rearrangement links TRBV28 to TRBJ2-5; TRBD2 agrees at 11 bases. V was clipped by 4 bases and J by 0 bases; unmatched bases: 4. The CDR3 contains 16 residues. Germline CDR1 reads MDHEN; CDR2 reads SYDVKM.

The CDR3 DNA reads as TGTGCCAGCAGCTTAGGGGTCCTTGGACAGGGAGACTATGGCTACACCTTC. Protein: CASSLGVLGQGDYGYTF. The chain uses TRBV7-8 and TRBJ1-2, with 8 nucleotides matching TRBD1. V was pared by 1 base and J by 3 bases, with 10 bases of the junction left unmatched. The germline gives CDR1 SGHVS, CDR2 FQNEAQ. CDR3 length: 17 amino acids.

The rearrangement uses TRBV25-1 and TRBJ2-1, with TRBD2 matching over 14 bases. CDR1 and CDR2 (germline): MGHDK, SYGVNS. Germline trimming cut 3 bases from V and 2 bases from J; bases unmatched to any gene: 12. CDR3 length: 20 residues. The CDR3 DNA follows: TGTGCCAGCAGTGACCTCCCCGGGACTAGCGGGAGAGGGGCCTACAATGAGCAGTTCTTC. The encoded protein is CASSDLPGTSGRGAYNEQFF.

V usage is TRBV18 and J usage is TRBJ2-3, with D possibly being TRBD2 (6 bases). V lost 1 base, J lost 2 bases, and 7 bases lay in between. This CDR3 comprises 14 residues. CDR1 and CDR2 from the germline V gene are KGHSH and LQKENI. The CDR3 here is CASSPRRDTDTQYF. The CDR3 DNA sequence: TGTGCCAGCTCACCACGGCGGGACACAGATACGCAGTATTTT.

The chain carries TRBV5-1 and TRBJ2-7; a possible D gene is TRBD1 (5 bases). Trimming pared 1 base from V and 1 base from J, leaving 15 bases between. Germline values: CDR1 SGHRS, CDR2 YFSETQ. This CDR3 spans 16 amino acids. CDR3 protein: CASSLLSGRVSYEQYF. For the CDR3, the DNA is TGCGCCAGCAGCTTGCTCTCGGGCAGGGTATCCTACGAGCAGTACTTC.

V is TRBV4-2 and J is TRBJ2-6; either TRBD1 or TRBD2 may fit D (5 bases each). V was shortened by 0 bases and J by 11 bases, with 20 bases between the two germline ends. Germline lookup yields CDR1 LGHNA and CDR2 YNFKEQ. This CDR3 has 17 amino acids. The CDR3 sequence is CASSQDLEGSLFDVLTF. DNA for the CDR3: TGTGCCAGCAGCCAAGATCTTGAGGGGTCCCTTTTCGACGTCCTGACTTTC.

A word on this clonotype: The junction differs from germline at one of its ends, possibly a read error. This chain joins TRBV20-1 and TRBJ2-3, with 10 bases matching TRBD2. The CDR3 consists of 19 residues. Per the germline V gene, CDR1 is DFQATT and CDR2 is SNEGSKA (reference sequence). This CDR3 reads CCAISTSGKLLSRASAQYF. In nucleotides, the CDR3 is TGCTGTGCTATCTCCACTAGCGGGAAGCTCCTGTCTCGTGCTTCGGCGCAGTATTTT.

This clonotype was recorded at least ten times. The genes are TRBV20-1 and TRBJ1-5, with 8 bases fitting TRBD1. CDR3 length: 14 residues. The J segment lost 3 bases and the V segment lost 5 bases, leaving 6 bases of the junction unmatched. Germline CDR1 reads DFQATT; CDR2 reads SNEGSKA (reference sequence). CDR3: CSAARDRTNQPQHF. CDR3 coding DNA: TGCAGTGCTGCCAGGGACAGGACCAATCAGCCCCAGCATTTT.

This clonotype was seen only a few times. The chain links TRBV27 to TRBJ1-2, with D unclear. Trimming stripped 2 bases from V and 1 base from J, with 8 bases between. Per the germline V gene, CDR1 is MNHEY and CDR2 is SMNVEV (reference sequence). CDR3 length: 14 amino acids. The CDR3 reads CASSLRRSNYGYTF. As DNA, the CDR3 is TGTGCCAGCAGTTTACGACGGAGTAACTATGGCTACACCTTC.

The rearrangement links TRBV5-1 to TRBJ2-2; the D is unclear. The germline V gene has CDR1 SGHRS and CDR2 YFSETQ. V was clipped by 7 bases and J by 3 bases, with 10 bases between them. This CDR3 has 13 residues. The CDR3 coding sequence is TGCGCCAGCCCCGACCGCTACACCGGGGAGCTGTTTTTT. It encodes CASPDRYTGELFF.

The chain employs TRBV27 and TRBJ2-1; 9 bases line up with TRBD1. The CDR3 extends over 15 amino acids. J lost 8 bases, V lost 5 bases, and 10 bases had no gene match. The germline gives CDR1 MNHEY, CDR2 SMNVEV (reference sequence). CDR3 nucleotides: TGTGCCAGCAGTACTCCGGGACAGGGTAGGGATGAGCAGTTCTTC. It encodes CASSTPGQGRDEQFF.

CDR3 residues: CSVQDLNEKLFF. The DNA for the CDR3 is TGCAGCGTTCAGGATTTGAATGAAAAACTGTTTTTT. This chain uses TRBV29-1 with TRBJ1-4; D unresolved. Trimming left V 5 bases short and J 5 bases short, with 9 bases between. Germline V gene data show CDR1 as SQVTM and CDR2 as ANQGSEA. This CDR3 comprises 12 residues.

This clonotype was recorded a few times. The junction shows a germline mismatch at one end, possibly a read error. V and J are TRBV20-1 and TRBJ2-3; TRBD1 agrees at 10 bases. Germline CDR1 DFQATT, CDR2 SNEGSKA (reference sequence). The CDR3 consists of 16 residues. CDR3 sequence: CCANNRDRGVTDTQYF. CDR3 nucleotide sequence: TGCTGTGCTAACAACCGGGACAGGGGTGTCACAGATACGCAGTATTTT.

The gene calls are TRBV7-9 and TRBJ2-7; 11 nucleotides line up with TRBD2. CDR3 length: 16 amino acids. Germline V gene sequence: CDR1 SEHNR, CDR2 FQNEAQ (reference sequence). The V and J ends lost 5 bases and 2 bases, in that order; junction bases with no gene match: 8. The chain's CDR3 is CASSLGTSGYTYEQYF. DNA for the CDR3: TGTGCCAGCAGCCTCGGGACTAGCGGCTATACCTACGAGCAGTACTTC.

This clonotype has ten or more counts. The chain uses TRBV2 and TRBJ1-1, with 7 positions matching TRBD1. V lost 3 bases and J lost 7; bases outside the gene matches: 5. This CDR3 contains 13 residues. Per the germline V gene, CDR1 is SNHLY and CDR2 is FYNNEI. CDR3 bases: TGTGCCAGCAGTGATGGACAGGCCCGTGAAGCTTTCTTT. As protein: CASSDGQAREAFF.